The source of this T cell receptor (beta chain) is a study of T cell repertoires in cytomegalovirus infection. General study points: Carriers of CMV plus the relevant HLA were identified by cumulative public TCR beta family frequency.

The length of the CDR3 is 11 residues. V was trimmed by 1 base and J by 12 bases, leaving 7 bases between them. Germline V gene lookup returns CDR1 SGHAT and CDR2 FQNNGV. TCRdb redid the calling of the reads with MiXCR, one entry per CDR3 protein. The sample carries about 830,000 distinct CDR3 sequences, around a third recorded once. This clonotype was seen more than once but under ten times. Its antigen is not identified. The clonotype was recovered from a human donor in good health (CMV status not recorded). Some clones in this sample may be carry-over from other donors' samples. The input for sequencing was cultured CD8+ T cells from PBMCs, taken from culture after CMV antigen stimulation. V and J are TRBV11-2 and TRBJ2-1; the D is unclear. Here the CDR3 DNA reads TGTGCCAGCAGCTTAGGCAAGGGGCAGTTCTTC. Amino acids: CASSLGKGQFF.